Listed below are T cell receptor beta chains from one sample, sequenced in a study of blood T cell repertoires in COVID-19. Sequenced by immunoSEQ multiplex PCR; TCRdb stores in-frame clones only, minus some. The data show approximately 250,000 clones, with approximately 91% seen just once and about 1% held by the top ten. The sample comprised PBMCs or T cells enriched from blood (not recorded which). The receptors come from a woman in her 30s who had recovered from COVID-19. Both conserved end residues are part of each CDR3.

J	V	CDR3
TRBJ1-5	TRBV27	CASSSMDRGRNQPQHF
TRBJ2-3	TRBV5-1	CASSLVGSGTDTQYF
TRBJ2-2	TRBV3-1/TRBV3-2	CASILRGTGELFF
TRBJ2-7	TRBV9	CASSLRSGGISYEQYF
TRBJ2-5	TRBV9	CASSPGWVGGQETQYF
TRBJ2-7	TRBV4-1	CASSQRTGAFYEQYF
TRBJ1-2	TRBV28	CASSLSIRAGYGYTF
TRBJ2-5	TRBV19	CASSIEETQYF
TRBJ1-1	TRBV11-3	CASSLAGGSEAFF
TRBJ1-6	TRBV9	CASRQGQDNSPLHF
TRBJ1-1	TRBV10-3	CAISERGLGTEAFF
TRBJ1-1	TRBV19	CASHRGSTEAFF
TRBJ2-6	TRBV27	CASSQTTASGANVLTF
TRBJ1-4	TRBV7-2	CASSLEGATNEKLFF
TRBJ2-2	TRBV9	CASSVPGSNTGELFF
TRBJ1-2	TRBV29-1	CSVDTGTNYGYTF
TRBJ2-7	TRBV7-2	CASSPLGAGYEQYF
TRBJ2-7	TRBV5-5	CASSPEGRVYEQYF
TRBJ1-1	TRBV25-1	CASKFEGIGIGTEAFF
TRBJ2-1	TRBV13	CASSFSLTNRGNEQFF
TRBJ1-5	TRBV24-1	CATSEQASNQPQHF
TRBJ1-6	TRBV3-1/TRBV3-2	CASSLGGNNSPLHF
TRBJ2-1	TRBV7-3	CASSFSLAGRGEQFF
TRBJ2-7	TRBV7-2	CASSSRQGGYEQYF
TRBJ2-7	TRBV3-1/TRBV3-2	CASSQVGAAAYEQYF
TRBJ1-1	TRBV10-3	CAISESTWTGKNMNTEAFF
TRBJ2-7	TRBV2	CASSAGRRGYF
TRBJ1-1	TRBV7-9	CASSLPTGAPTEAFF
TRBJ2-1	TRBV6-2/TRBV6-3	CASSLRQGVSYNEQFF
TRBJ1-1	TRBV5-1	CASSLALPGGTEAFF
TRBJ1-1	TRBV11-2	CASSLVIGVKGAPNTEAFF
TRBJ2-7	TRBV9	CASSASGPRQYF
TRBJ1-2	TRBV7-9	CASSTPGGFYGYTF
TRBJ2-5	TRBV19	CASRGEGEETQYF
TRBJ1-1	TRBV27	CASSPGQRNTEAFF
TRBJ2-1	TRBV5-1	CASSPYRQGAGNEQFF
TRBJ2-7	TRBV2	CASRGGEQYF
TRBJ1-5	TRBV12-1	CASSDPHQGQPQHF
TRBJ2-3	TRBV28	CASSPTPLRTMGADTQYF
TRBJ2-3	TRBV28	CASRPPRDTVGTDTQYF
TRBJ1-2	TRBV9	CASGPDYVRGGYGYTF
TRBJ2-2	TRBV5-1	CASGHPLDTGELFF
TRBJ2-1	TRBV27	CASSFRGTSGVPGYNEQFF
TRBJ1-5	TRBV30	CAWRAGSNQPQHF
TRBJ2-1	TRBV5-1	CASSLGAGGRSYNEQFF
TRBJ1-1	TRBV9	CASSVNHRSTEAFF
TRBJ2-1	TRBV6-2/TRBV6-3	CASSFSGDFNEQFF
TRBJ1-2	TRBV12-3/TRBV12-4	CASSPLFEGFGTF
TRBJ1-5	TRBV13	CASSPRAGGGRNQPQHF
TRBJ2-3	TRBV3-1/TRBV3-2	CASSQTDTSTDTQYF
TRBJ1-3	TRBV4-3	CASSQDLTGLRRVPVNTIYF
TRBJ2-7	TRBV9	CASSASGTSRHEQYF
TRBJ2-7	TRBV19	CASSTGLYYEQYF
TRBJ1-3	TRBV5-1	CASSSETGGPGNTIYF
TRBJ2-1	TRBV5-4	CASSLAKGLVSEQFF
TRBJ1-5	TRBV28	CASSFPYQVGLYSNQPQHF
TRBJ1-3	TRBV2	CASQKGREANTIYF
TRBJ2-3	TRBV7-2	CASSPGTSGSTDTQYF
TRBJ1-1	TRBV29-1	CSVEKGRGLSSMNTEAFF